A selection of T cell receptor beta chains follows, all from one sample in a study of OX40 agonist ivuxolimab in advanced cancers. Sequencing used immunoSEQ multiplex PCR; TCRdb keeps in-frame clones, though not all of them. Among 87,000 or so clones listed, around 85% were seen once. Sequenced here: CD4+ or CD8+ T cells sorted from blood, sampled in a trial of the OX40 agonist ivuxolimab. All receptors derive from an adult with an advanced solid tumor such as melanoma, head and neck, liver or kidney cancer. The CDR3 runs from the conserved cysteine through the conserved F or W. D genes are given only for firm matches. Some rows mark clone size as missing; the rest say once, few, many or name a class of expanded clone.

- TRBJ2-1 - TRBV11-1 TGTGCCAGCAGCTTCTCGACCGGGGGGCAAGAGCAGTTCTTC CASSFSTGGQEQFF
- TRBJ2-5 - TRBV20-1 TGCAGTGCTAGGGTCCAAGAGACCCAGTACTTC CSARVQETQYF
- TRBJ2-6 - TRBV19 TGTGCCAGTACGGGAGGGGCCAACGTCCTGACTTTC CASTGGANVLTF
- TRBJ2-1 - TRBV7-3 TGTGCCAGCAGCTTAAGACCGGCGGGAATAGACAATGAGCAGTTCTTC CASSLRPAGIDNEQFF
- TRBJ2-7 - TRBV2 TGTGCCAACCGGGACGGTCCCTACGAGCAGTACTTC CANRDGPYEQYF
- TRBJ1-1 TRBD1 TRBV28 TGTGCCAGTCACCCCTGGGACAGGAACACTGAAGCTTTCTTT CASHPWDRNTEAFF
once TRBJ1-4 - TRBV6-1 TGTGCCAGCAGTGAAGCCCAGACAGGTGTTAATGAAAAACTGTTTTTT CASSEAQTGVNEKLFF
- TRBJ1-5 - TRBV19 TGTGCCAGTAGTATTCCCCGCCGAGATCAGCCCCAGCATTTT CASSIPRRDQPQHF
- TRBJ2-7 TRBD2 TRBV7-3 TGTGCCAGCAGCCCCGGGACTAGCGAACTCTCCTACGAGCAGTACTTC CASSPGTSELSYEQYF
- TRBJ1-1 - TRBV10-3 TGTGCCACATACAGGGACCTTGACACTGAAGCTTTCTTT CATYRDLDTEAFF
- TRBJ2-7 - TRBV4-3 TGCGCCAGCAGCCAAGATGTCCAGGAGACCTACGAGCAGTACTTC CASSQDVQETYEQYF
- TRBJ2-2 - TRBV27 TGTGCCAGCAGTTTACCGGGGCCCGGGGAGCTGTTTTTT CASSLPGPGELFF
- TRBJ2-3 - TRBV30 TGTGCCTGGAGAACTAGAAGTGCAGATACGCAGTATTTT CAWRTRSADTQYF
- TRBJ2-4 - TRBV5-1 TGCGCCAGCAGCCCCCCCGGCCGGGGCCGTTTCCGTCAGTACTTC CASSPPGRGRFRQYF
few TRBJ1-5 - TRBV6-5 TGTGCCAGCAGGGCAAGGGAGGGACGGGATCAGCCCCAGCATTTT CASRAREGRDQPQHF
- TRBJ2-1 - TRBV4-1 TGCGCCAGCAGCCCGGAAGAGGGTTACAATGAGCAGTTCTTC CASSPEEGYNEQFF
- TRBJ2-3 - TRBV6-5 TGTGCCAGCAGTTCCGGGACATCTGGGGGCACAGATACGCAGTATTTT CASSSGTSGGTDTQYF
- TRBJ2-7 - TRBV19 TGTGCCAGTAGTATAGGGAGCGCAGAATCCTACGAGCAGTACTTC CASSIGSAESYEQYF
- TRBJ2-1 - TRBV4-3 TGCGCCAGCAGCTGGGGACTGGAGACGCCGGTCGAGCAGTTCTTC CASSWGLETPVEQFF
- TRBJ2-7 - TRBV21-1 TGTGCCAGCAGCAAAGGAGAGACACCCGAACACTACGAGCAGTACTTC CASSKGETPEHYEQYF
- TRBJ2-1 - TRBV7-9 TGTGCCAGCAGCTTAGAAAGGGGCCTATACAATGAGCAGTTCTTC CASSLERGLYNEQFF
- TRBJ2-1 - TRBV27 TGTGCCAGCAGTCTCCTCGGGACCCGACTACCCAATGAGCAGTTCTTC CASSLLGTRLPNEQFF
- TRBJ2-7 TRBD1 TRBV15 TGTGCCACCAGCAGGCAACAGGGGGGTCCGTGGGAGCAGTACTTC CATSRQQGGPWEQYF
- TRBJ1-5 - TRBV19 TGTGCCAGTAGTCTTCTTGGAACCAATCAGCCCCAGCATTTT CASSLLGTNQPQHF
- TRBJ2-2 - TRBV2 TGTGCCAGCAGAACCGGGACTCAGTCAGGGGAGCTGTTTTTT CASRTGTQSGELFF
- TRBJ2-7 TRBD1 TRBV5-4 TGTGCCAGCAGCTCAACAGGGGGATCGTACGAGCAGTACTTC CASSSTGGSYEQYF
- TRBJ1-1 - TRBV4-1 TGCGCCAGCAGCCATCCTGGGGGGACGCCTGAAGCTTTCTTT CASSHPGGTPEAFF
- TRBJ2-3 - TRBV2 TGTGCCAGCAGTGAATTGTTAGGTTTCACAGATACGCAGTATTTT CASSELLGFTDTQYF
- TRBJ2-1 - TRBV11-2 TGTGCCAGCAGCCACCTCGGGTCCAGACCCTCCTACAATGAGCAGTTCTTC CASSHLGSRPSYNEQFF
- TRBJ1-2 - TRBV11-3 TGTGCCAGCAGCCCCAGCGGAGGTGGCTACACCTTC CASSPSGGGYTF
- TRBJ2-5 TRBD2 TRBV19 TGTGCCGTTGCCCCGGGCCCGGGGGGAGAGACCCAGTACTTC CAVAPGPGGETQYF
- TRBJ2-1 - TRBV5-1 TGCGCCAGCAGCCCGTCCGGGAGTGAGCAGTTCTTC CASSPSGSEQFF
- TRBJ2-1 TRBD2 TRBV5-1 TGCGCCAGCAGCTTACTAGCGGGTACTAACAATGAGCAGTTCTTC CASSLLAGTNNEQFF
- TRBJ2-1 - TRBV28 TGTGCCAGCAGTCAGTTCGATGAGCAGTTCTTC CASSQFDEQFF
once TRBJ2-7 - TRBV5-1 TGCGCCAGCAATAAGGAGGGGTCCCACGAGCAGTACTTC CASNKEGSHEQYF
- TRBJ2-3 TRBD1 TRBV10-3 TGTGCCATCAGTAAATTCCCGGGACAGAGGGAAGATACGCAGTATTTT CAISKFPGQREDTQYF
- TRBJ1-2 - TRBV5-4 TGTGCCAGCAGCTTGGAGGGAGCCCGGAGTTATGGCTACACCTTC CASSLEGARSYGYTF